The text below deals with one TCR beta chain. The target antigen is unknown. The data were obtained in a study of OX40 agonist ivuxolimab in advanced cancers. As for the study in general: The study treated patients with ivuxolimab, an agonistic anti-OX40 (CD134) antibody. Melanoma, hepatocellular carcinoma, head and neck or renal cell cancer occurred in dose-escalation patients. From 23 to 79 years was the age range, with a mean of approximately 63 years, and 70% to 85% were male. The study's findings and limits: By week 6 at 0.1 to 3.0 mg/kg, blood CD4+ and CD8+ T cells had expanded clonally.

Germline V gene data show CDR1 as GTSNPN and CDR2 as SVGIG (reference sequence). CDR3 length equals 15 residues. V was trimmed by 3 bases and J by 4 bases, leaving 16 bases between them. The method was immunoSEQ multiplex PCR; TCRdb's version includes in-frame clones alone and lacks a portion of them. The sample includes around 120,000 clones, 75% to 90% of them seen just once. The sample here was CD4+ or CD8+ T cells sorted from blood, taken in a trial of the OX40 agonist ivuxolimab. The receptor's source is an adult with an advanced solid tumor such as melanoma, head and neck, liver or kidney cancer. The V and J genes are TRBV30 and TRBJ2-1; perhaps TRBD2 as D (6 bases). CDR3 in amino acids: CAWRGGSSLYNEQFF. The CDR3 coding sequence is TGTGCCTGGAGGGGGGGATCGTCCCTATACAATGAGCAGTTCTTC.